These 2 T cell receptor beta chains came from one sample sequenced in a study of cytomegalovirus exposure and HLA in healthy donors. Both 60 Vbeta primers and 13 Jbeta primers went into the PCR. Assay used: immunoSEQ multiplex PCR; TCRdb lists only in-frame clones, some missing. The table records 100,000 to 120,000 clones, around 85% of them present only once. Sample: PBMCs. The source of these receptors is a man aged 30-40 years in good health and CMV-seropositive.

CDR3 nucleotides: TGTGCCAGCAGCTTAGCCACAGGGGGAACTGGAAACACCATATATTTT. It codes for CASSLATGGTGNTIYF. V is TRBV7-9 and J is TRBJ1-3, with TRBD1 matching 8 bases. CDR3 length: 16 amino acids. V was pared by 0 bases and J by 2 bases, with 3 bases of the junction left unmatched. The germline V gene encodes CDR1 SEHNR and CDR2 FQNEAQ (reference sequence).

The table lists this clone with a few counts. The chain uses TRBV6-5 and TRBJ2-5; TRBD2 matches 8 bases. Germline V gives CDR1 MNHEY, CDR2 SVGAGI. The CDR3 has 13 amino acids. The trim removed 5 bases at V and 3 bases at J, leaving 2 bases unmatched. CDR3: CASSGTRKETQYF. The CDR3 coding sequence is TGTGCCAGCAGTGGGACTAGGAAAGAGACCCAGTACTTC.